A single count supports the clone carrying this T cell receptor (beta chain). Its antigen is not identified. This CDR3 is built from 18 residues. Germline V gene lookup returns CDR1 SGDLS and CDR2 YYNGEE. After removal of 3 bases from V and 3 bases from J, the junction contained 7 bases not matched to a gene. The data were produced by immunoSEQ multiplex PCR, yet TCRdb's version contains in-frame clones alone and is incomplete. The sample lists more than 150,000 clones, 90% occurring once. The entry originates in a study of T cell responses to AZD1222 COVID-19 vaccine. General study findings and limits: Most donors were white British, females outnumbered males, and clonal diversity was possibly underestimated.

This specimen consisted of peripheral blood, obtained on day 0 of AZD1222 vaccination. This TCR was recovered from an adult in good health. The chain is built from TRBV9 and TRBJ2-6; TRBD2 matches 12 bases. CDR3 sequence: CASSDRTSGTGGANVLTF. In DNA, the CDR3 is TGTGCCAGCAGCGACCGGACTAGCGGGACAGGTGGGGCCAACGTCCTGACTTTC.